This T cell receptor beta chain came from a study of neurological immune-mediated disorders. Study outcomes and limitations: None of the CDR3 amino acid sequences of expanded clones were shared across subjects, and this suggested private repertoires in all groups.

This clonotype has at least ten counts. The antigen is undetermined. Sorted libraries used 800,000 to 1,000,000 CD4+ or CD8+ T cells. In every sequencing run, more than 180 million TCR-beta sequences were generated from 15-18 subjects. One entry per CDR3 protein results from TCRdb running MiXCR on the 5' RACE reads. The table shows more than 25,000 distinct CDR3 sequences, with less than 5% occurring only once. This CDR3 contains 13 residues. Germline CDR1 reads DFQATT; CDR2 reads SNEGSKA (reference sequence). The germline V and J ends were trimmed by 5 bases and 3 bases, with 11 bases remaining between them.

The rearrangement links TRBV20-1 to TRBJ1-5; TRBD1 might be the D (6 bases). The sequencing input was CD4+ T cells from blood. This sequence originates from a woman aged 40 to 50 in good health. The CDR3 nucleotides are TGCAGTGCTCCAAAGGGGGTCAATCAGCCCCAGCATTTT. This codes for CSAPKGVNQPQHF.